These T cell receptor beta chains were read from a single sample in a study of cytomegalovirus exposure and HLA in healthy donors. Assay: immunoSEQ multiplex PCR; the TCRdb copy retains only in-frame clones and omits some. This repertoire shows 95,000 to 150,000 clones, approximately 92% found once; its top ten account for 1.1%. Sequencing used PBMCs. These receptors all stem from a woman between 18 and 30 years old in good health and CMV-seronegative. The CDR3 runs from the conserved cysteine through the conserved F or W. A D gene is named only where the DNA matches it firmly. Clone size, where shown, is once, few, many, or a class for clones that have expanded.

CDR3nt	CDR3aa	j_gene	v_gene	len	d_gene	abundance
TGTGCCACCAGGGGGGACAGGGGGTATGAGACCCAGTACTTC	CATRGDRGYETQYF	TRBJ2-5	TRBV15	14	TRBD1	NA
TGTGCCAGCAGACCGACTATGAACACTGAAGCTTTCTTT	CASRPTMNTEAFF	TRBJ1-1	TRBV2	13	NA	NA
TGTGCCAGCTCACCACAGGGTCGACAGGGGTGGGAGCAGTTCTTC	CASSPQGRQGWEQFF	TRBJ2-1	TRBV18	15	TRBD1	NA
TGTGCCAGCAGCTTTACACGAACCGGGGAGCTGTTTTTT	CASSFTRTGELFF	TRBJ2-2	TRBV9	13	NA	NA
TGTGCCAGCAGTTTACCGGGACAGGGGAACTATGGCTACACCTTC	CASSLPGQGNYGYTF	TRBJ1-2	TRBV6-6	15	TRBD1	NA
TGTGCCAGCAGCGAGACTCTAGTCCAGCCCCAGCATTTT	CASSETLVQPQHF	TRBJ1-5	TRBV6-1	13	NA	NA
TGTGCCAGCAGCCCCATCGGGAATACGCAGTATTTT	CASSPIGNTQYF	TRBJ2-3	TRBV7-6	12	NA	NA
TGTGCCAGCAGACCGGACAGTACGAACACCGGGGAGCTGTTTTTT	CASRPDSTNTGELFF	TRBJ2-2	TRBV2	15	NA	NA
TGTGCCAGCAGCCAAGATTCGGTTTCTGGAAACACCATATATTTT	CASSQDSVSGNTIYF	TRBJ1-3	TRBV4-2	15	NA	NA
TGTGCCAGTACCGTCTCCGGGGAGCTGTTTTTT	CASTVSGELFF	TRBJ2-2	TRBV19	11	NA	NA
TGTGCCAGCAGTTCGACCGGGACAGGGAACATGAACACTGAAGCTTTCTTT	CASSSTGTGNMNTEAFF	TRBJ1-1	TRBV28	17	TRBD1	NA
TGCGCCAGCAGCATAGTAGCGGGAGGGACCTACGAGCAGTACTTC	CASSIVAGGTYEQYF	TRBJ2-7	TRBV5-1	15	TRBD2	once
TGTGCCAGCAGCTTAGAAGGACTAGGGGCAGATACGCAGTATTTT	CASSLEGLGADTQYF	TRBJ2-3	TRBV11-2	15	TRBD2	once
TGTGCCAGCAGTTTGTTTTGGCGCCAGAGACCGGGGGGCCAGTACTTC	CASSLFWRQRPGGQYF	TRBJ2-5	TRBV28	16	TRBD2	NA
TGTGCCAGCAGTCCACAGGGGGCACCCCGACCAGCAACTAATGAAAAACTGTTTTTT	CASSPQGAPRPATNEKLFF	TRBJ1-4	TRBV5-4	19	TRBD1	once
TGTGCCAGCAGCCCCAGCCGGGACTTCTACGAGCAGTACTTC	CASSPSRDFYEQYF	TRBJ2-7	TRBV7-2	14	NA	NA
TGTGCCAGCAGTGGACATCACTATGGCTACACCTTC	CASSGHHYGYTF	TRBJ1-2	TRBV28	12	NA	NA
TGCGCCAGCAGCCAAGATCCGAGATCGGATGGCTACACCTTC	CASSQDPRSDGYTF	TRBJ1-2	TRBV4-1	14	NA	NA
TGTGCCAGCAGCTTAGGCGGGCAGACTGTGGGCTACACCTTC	CASSLGGQTVGYTF	TRBJ1-2	TRBV11-2	14	NA	NA
TGTGCCAGCAGCGCGGACAGGGGGGGTGAAAAACTGTTTTTT	CASSADRGGEKLFF	TRBJ1-4	TRBV9	14	TRBD1	NA
TGTGCCAGTAGTAGTCTTGGGGCGGCGGATGAGACCCAGTACTTC	CASSSLGAADETQYF	TRBJ2-5	TRBV19	15	NA	NA
TGTGCCAGCAGCACCGGGGAGGGGGTCTATGGCTACACCTTC	CASSTGEGVYGYTF	TRBJ1-2	TRBV27	14	NA	few
TGTGCCAGCACAGAGACCGGCCCACCCAGGAATTCACCCCTCCACTTT	CASTETGPPRNSPLHF	TRBJ1-6	TRBV28	16	NA	NA
TGTGCCAGCAGTTTTCGGGGGTACCTCGGGGCAGATACGCAGTATTTT	CASSFRGYLGADTQYF	TRBJ2-3	TRBV27	16	NA	NA
TGTGCCAGCAGCCCCCGACAGGGGGCGCCCAAACTGTTTTTT	CASSPRQGAPKLFF	TRBJ1-4	TRBV11-2	14	TRBD1	once
TGTGCCAGCAGCGCCACAGGCTATGGGGCCAACGTCCTGACTTTC	CASSATGYGANVLTF	TRBJ2-6	TRBV9	15	NA	NA
TGTGCCAGCAGCTTTCGGCGGGAGACCACAGATACGCAGTATTTT	CASSFRRETTDTQYF	TRBJ2-3	TRBV13	15	TRBD2	NA
TGCGCCAGCAGTGATGGGGGGACAGGCCGCTACGAGCAGTACTTC	CASSDGGTGRYEQYF	TRBJ2-7	TRBV10-2	15	TRBD1	NA
TGTGCCAGCAGTTACGGAGTTGGGTACCAAGAGACCCAGTACTTC	CASSYGVGYQETQYF	TRBJ2-5	TRBV6-6	15	NA	NA
TGTGCCAGCAGTGAAGCGCTAGACAGGGCAAGCTCCTATAATTCACCCCTCCACTTT	CASSEALDRASSYNSPLHF	TRBJ1-6	TRBV6-1	19	TRBD1	NA
TGTGCCAGCAGCCGGACTAGCAACACCGGGGAGCTGTTTTTT	CASSRTSNTGELFF	TRBJ2-2	TRBV7-2	14	TRBD2	NA
TGTGCCAGCAGCCCAGCAGGGGCTTATTCACCCCTCCACTTT	CASSPAGAYSPLHF	TRBJ1-6	TRBV7-8	14	NA	NA
TGTGCCAGCAGCTCATTATATTCCGACAGGGGCTACAATGAGCAGTTCTTC	CASSSLYSDRGYNEQFF	TRBJ2-1	TRBV5-6	17	TRBD1	NA
TGTGCCAGCAGCTCGTGGGGGGAGACTGAAGCTTTCTTT	CASSSWGETEAFF	TRBJ1-1	TRBV7-2	13	NA	once
TGTGCCAGCAGTGATATAGGGGGCGCAGATACGCAGTATTTT	CASSDIGGADTQYF	TRBJ2-3	TRBV6-1	14	TRBD1	NA
TGTGCCAGTAGTATGAGGACTAGCCTGAACACCGGGGAGCTGTTTTTT	CASSMRTSLNTGELFF	TRBJ2-2	TRBV19	16	TRBD2	NA
TGTGCCAGCAGTCCCGGGACTAGCGGCACCTACGAGCAGTACTTC	CASSPGTSGTYEQYF	TRBJ2-7	TRBV28	15	TRBD2	NA
TGCAGCGTTGAAGGACAGGACCTGAACACTGAAGCTTTCTTT	CSVEGQDLNTEAFF	TRBJ1-1	TRBV29-1	14	NA	NA
TGTGCCAGCAGCTTGTTCGGGCGGGACTCCTACGAGCAGTACTTC	CASSLFGRDSYEQYF	TRBJ2-7	TRBV5-6	15	NA	NA
TGTGCCAGCTCCCTTAGTTTTGTCGATAGCAATCAGCCCCAGCATTTT	CASSLSFVDSNQPQHF	TRBJ1-5	TRBV18	16	NA	NA
TGTGCCAGCAGCTTAGATCAGAACACTGAAGCTTTCTTT	CASSLDQNTEAFF	TRBJ1-1	TRBV7-2	13	NA	few
TGTGCCAGCAGTTACTCGAACACACTAAATTCACCCCTCCACTTT	CASSYSNTLNSPLHF	TRBJ1-6	TRBV6-5	15	NA	NA
TGTGCCTGGAATTTGAGGGAGCACACTGAAGCTTTCTTT	CAWNLREHTEAFF	TRBJ1-1	TRBV30	13	NA	NA
TGTGCCACCAGCGCGCGGACTAGCGGAAGCTCCTACGAGCAGTACTTC	CATSARTSGSSYEQYF	TRBJ2-7	TRBV15	16	TRBD2	NA
TGTGCCAGTATGCCAACCGGGACAGGGACTTTCGGCTACACCTTC	CASMPTGTGTFGYTF	TRBJ1-2	TRBV19	15	TRBD1	NA
TGTGCCAGCACGAACGGCGGGGCTGGAGGCTACACCTTC	CASTNGGAGGYTF	TRBJ1-2	TRBV27	13	NA	few
TGTGCCAGCAGCCTCGGGACAGCCGGGGAGCTGTTTTTT	CASSLGTAGELFF	TRBJ2-2	TRBV7-6	13	TRBD1	once
TGTGCCAGCAGCACCACAGCGAACACTGAAGCTTTCTTT	CASSTTANTEAFF	TRBJ1-1	TRBV5-6	13	NA	NA
TGCAGCGTTTCCGAACAGGGTAATTCACCCCTCCACTTT	CSVSEQGNSPLHF	TRBJ1-6	TRBV29-1	13	NA	NA
TGTGCCAGCAGAACAGGGAACTTGAACACTGAAGCTTTCTTT	CASRTGNLNTEAFF	TRBJ1-1	TRBV2	14	NA	NA